The entry below describes one T cell receptor (beta chain). This entry is derived from a study of T cell changes during pregnancy in multiple sclerosis. Assay: immunoSEQ multiplex PCR; the TCRdb copy retains only in-frame clones and omits some. The sample lists 35,000 to 45,000 clones, roughly 91% occurring once. V dropped 4 bases and J dropped 3; count of bases not matched to a gene: 0. The CDR3 spans 14 residues. Germline loops: CDR1 LNHDA, CDR2 SQIVND (reference sequence). The sequence derives from a female donor with multiple sclerosis, enrolled in a pregnancy study. This sequence joins TRBV19 and TRBJ2-7, with 13 nucleotides matching TRBD2. This specimen was CD4+ T cells from peripheral blood mononuclear cells, taken in the first trimester of pregnancy. Written as DNA, the CDR3 is TGTGCCAGTAGTAGGACTAGCGGGGGCTACGAGCAGTACTTC. It translates to CASSRTSGGYEQYF.